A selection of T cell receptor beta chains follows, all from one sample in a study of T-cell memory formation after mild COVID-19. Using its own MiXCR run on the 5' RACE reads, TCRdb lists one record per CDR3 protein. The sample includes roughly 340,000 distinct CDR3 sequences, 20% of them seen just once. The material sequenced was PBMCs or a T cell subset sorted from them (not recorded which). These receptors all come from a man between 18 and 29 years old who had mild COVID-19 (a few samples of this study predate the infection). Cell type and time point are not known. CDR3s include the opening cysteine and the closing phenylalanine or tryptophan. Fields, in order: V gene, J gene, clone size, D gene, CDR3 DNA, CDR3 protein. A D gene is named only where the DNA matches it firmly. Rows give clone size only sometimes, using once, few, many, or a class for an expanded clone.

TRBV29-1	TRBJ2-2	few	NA	TGCAGCGTCTCAGGGGTTTTGAACACCGGGGAGCTGTTTTTT	CSVSGVLNTGELFF
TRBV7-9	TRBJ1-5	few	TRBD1	TGTGCCAGCAGCTTGGCAGGGGGTTCTGATCAGCCCCAGCATTTT	CASSLAGGSDQPQHF
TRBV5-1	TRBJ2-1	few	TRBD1	TGCGCCAGCAGCGCCGGGACAGGGATCAATGAGCAGTTCTTC	CASSAGTGINEQFF
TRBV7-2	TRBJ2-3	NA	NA	TGTGCCAGCAGCTTGGAGGTTGTCGCGTATTTT	CASSLEVVAYF
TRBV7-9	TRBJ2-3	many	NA	TGTGCCAGCCAAGTGGGTCCCACAGATACGCAGTATTTT	CASQVGPTDTQYF
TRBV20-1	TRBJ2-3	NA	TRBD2	TGCACTGCCCCCGAAGCGGGGTCAGATACGCAGTATTTT	CTAPEAGSDTQYF
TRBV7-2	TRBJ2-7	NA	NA	TGTGCCAGCAGCTTATGGGGGCGAGAGGAGCAGTACTTC	CASSLWGREEQYF
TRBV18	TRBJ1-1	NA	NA	TGTGCCAGCTGCGCGGGGAGGAACACTGAAGCTTTCTTT	CASCAGRNTEAFF
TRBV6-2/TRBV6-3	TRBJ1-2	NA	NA	TGTGCCAGCAGTTATCCCTCCTCAACCACAGGGCTGTATGGCTACACCTTC	CASSYPSSTTGLYGYTF
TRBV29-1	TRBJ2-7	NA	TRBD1	TGCAGCGTTGAAGAGTGGCAGGGGGCTGGTGAGCAGTACTTC	CSVEEWQGAGEQYF
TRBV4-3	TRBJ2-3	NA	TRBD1	TGCGCCAGCAGCCAAGAGACAGGGGCCTACACAGATACGCAGTATTTT	CASSQETGAYTDTQYF
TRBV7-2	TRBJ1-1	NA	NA	TGTGCCAGCAGGGAGACAGGCCAAGCTTTCTTT	CASRETGQAFF
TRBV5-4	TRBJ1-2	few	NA	TGTGCCAGCAGCTTTGGGGCTGACAACTATGGCTACACCTTC	CASSFGADNYGYTF
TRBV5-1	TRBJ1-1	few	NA	TGCGCCAGCAGTTCTCTCCCTGACACAGCCACTGAAGCTTTCTTT	CASSSLPDTATEAFF
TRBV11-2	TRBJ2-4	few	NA	TGTGCCAGCAGCCCCGACGGTGGGCCCAGGTACATTCAGTACTTC	CASSPDGGPRYIQYF
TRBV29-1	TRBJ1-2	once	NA	TGCAGCGTCCCAAGCAGTCATGGCTACACCTTC	CSVPSSHGYTF
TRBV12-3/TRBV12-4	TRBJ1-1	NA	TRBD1	TGTGCCAGCAGTCTAGGAGACAGGGCCGCTCCCGAAGCTTTCTTT	CASSLGDRAAPEAFF
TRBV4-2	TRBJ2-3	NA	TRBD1	TGTGCCAGCAGCCAGAATGGGTACACAGGGGTCCCAGATACGCAGTATTTT	CASSQNGYTGVPDTQYF
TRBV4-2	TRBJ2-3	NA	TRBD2	TGTGCCAGCAGCCAAGAGCGGGGGGGCCTTGGAGATACGCAGTATTTT	CASSQERGGLGDTQYF
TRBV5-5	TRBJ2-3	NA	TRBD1	TGTGCCAGCAGCCACGGGACAGGGGTTGATACGCAGTATTTT	CASSHGTGVDTQYF
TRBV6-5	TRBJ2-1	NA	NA	TGTGCCACCGCAGGGCTACCCATTTACAATGAGCAGTTCTTC	CATAGLPIYNEQFF
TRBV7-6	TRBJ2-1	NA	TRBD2	TGTGCCAGCAGCTTAGGGCTAGCGGGGAGTTTCAATGAGCAGTTCTTC	CASSLGLAGSFNEQFF